This T cell receptor (beta chain) was sequenced in a study of T cell responses to AZD1222 COVID-19 vaccine. On the study more broadly: Investigators merged groups given second doses at roughly 4 or roughly 12 weeks.

The repertoire was sequenced with immunoSEQ multiplex PCR; TCRdb's copy has only in-frame clones and lacks some. This sample has roughly 66,000 clones, with roughly 80% found just once. The V and J ends lost 1 base and 7 bases respectively, with 17 bases between them. Germline V gives CDR1 SGHAT, CDR2 FQNNGV. This CDR3 region has 16 residues. V is TRBV11-2 and J is TRBJ2-1, with D perhaps matching TRBD2 (5 bases). The receptor was derived from an adult in good health. Sample: peripheral blood, taken on day 0 of AZD1222 vaccination. The CDR3: CASSLGRGARDNEQFF. The DNA of the CDR3 is TGTGCCAGCAGCTTAGGACGGGGTGCTAGGGATAATGAGCAGTTCTTC. Combining the CDR3 with reference TRBV11-2 and TRBJ2-1 gives the whole variable domain EAGVAQSPRYKIIEKRQSVAFWCNPISGHATLYWYQQILGQGPKLLIQFQNNGVVDDSQLPKDRFSAERLKGVDSTLKIQPAKLEDSAVYLCASSLGRGARDNEQFFGPGTRLTVL.